Presented here are 18 T cell receptor beta chains from one specimen sequenced in a study of T cell repertoires in cytomegalovirus infection. MiXCR, run by TCRdb on the reads, gives a single entry per CDR3 protein. The sample consists of about half a million distinct CDR3 sequences, around 30% of them appearing once. These receptors have no identified antigens. Sequenced here: cultured PBMCs, sampled from culture after CMV antigen stimulation. The receptor source for this set is a human donor in good health (CMV status not recorded). Some clones in this sample may be carry-over from other donors' samples.

The chain couples TRBV20-1 to TRBJ2-7; 7 positions match TRBD1. Trimming at V came to 5 bases and at J to 2 bases, leaving 9 bases not matched to a gene. Germline V gene sequence: CDR1 DFQATT, CDR2 SNEGSKA (reference sequence). CDR3 size: 14 residues. CDR3 in DNA: TGCAGTGCTGCACCGGGACAGCGAACCTACGAGCAGTACTTC. It codes for CSAAPGQRTYEQYF.

This chain connects TRBV7-8 to TRBJ1-1; D unresolved. Deletions cut 1 base from V and 2 bases from J, with 8 bases between. The CDR3 extends over 14 amino acids. Germline V lookup: CDR1 SGHVS, CDR2 FQNEAQ. The CDR3 coding sequence is TGTGCCAGCAGCTTAGAATTAAGAAACACTGAAGCTTTCTTT. This sequence encodes CASSLELRNTEAFF.

This chain joins TRBV20-1 and TRBJ2-1; D is perhaps TRBD2 (5 bases). Germline CDR1 is DFQATT and CDR2 is SNEGSKA (reference sequence). Trimming took 4 bases from V and 7 from J, leaving 20 bases between them. The CDR3 has 15 amino acids. CDR3 residues: CSAKPFKWEPNEQFF. Written as DNA, the CDR3 is TGCAGTGCTAAACCTTTTAAGTGGGAGCCGAATGAGCAGTTCTTC.

This rearrangement joins TRBV10-3 to TRBJ1-5; no clear D. The CDR3 has 11 amino acids. V was shortened by 3 bases and J by 7 bases, with 4 bases between the two germline ends. From germline, CDR1 is ENHRY and CDR2 SYGVKD. The CDR3 DNA follows: TGTGCCATCAGTGACGACCAGCCCCAGCATTTT. Protein sequence: CAISDDQPQHF.

There are a few counts of this clonotype. The J gene is TRBJ1-6, the V gene TRBV7-2, with D possibly being TRBD1 (5 bases). This CDR3 spans 15 amino acids. CDR1 and CDR2 (germline): SGHTA, FQGNSA. V was shortened by 4 bases and J by 5 bases, with 12 bases between the two germline ends. CDR3 bases: TGTGCCAGCAGCTCGAACGGGGGAAATAATTCACCCCTCCACTTT. This translates into CASSSNGGNNSPLHF. The complete variable domain, with remaining parts taken from reference TRBV7-2 and TRBJ1-6, reads GAGVSQSPSNKVTEKGKDVELRCDPISGHTALYWYRQSLGQGLEFLIYFQGNSAPDKSGLPSDRFSAERTGGSVSTLTIQRTQQEDSAVYLCASSSNGGNNSPLHFGNGTRLTVT.

The chain couples TRBV19 to TRBJ1-1, with 7 bases matching TRBD1. This CDR3 region has 14 residues. Per germline, CDR1 LNHDA and CDR2 SQIVND (reference sequence). V gave up 4 bases and J gave up 3 bases; unmatched junction bases: 5. The CDR3 DNA is TGTGCCAGTAGTACTACAGGGGTATACACTGAAGCTTTCTTT. Its protein product is CASSTTGVYTEAFF.

There are a few counts of this clonotype. The rearrangement links TRBV6-6 to TRBJ2-7, with D possibly matching TRBD2 (6 bases). CDR1 and CDR2 (germline): MNHNY, SVGAGI (reference sequence). This CDR3 is 14 amino acids long. The ends were cut back, 0 bases at V and 1 base at J, with 7 bases in the middle. CDR3 sequence (DNA): TGTGCCAGCAGTTACTCCGGGACTTCCTACGAGCAGTACTTC. Amino acids: CASSYSGTSYEQYF.

This chain connects TRBV6-1 to TRBJ2-7; D is perhaps TRBD1 (6 bases). Germline V CDR1 and CDR2: MNHNS, SASEGT. V dropped 6 bases and J dropped 6 bases, with 24 bases sitting between them. CDR3 length: 16 residues. CDR3: CASSHSPLTGTGEQYF. CDR3 coding DNA: TGTGCCAGCAGCCATTCCCCTCTAACAGGGACCGGCGAGCAGTACTTC.

The chain has TRBV29-1 and TRBJ2-1; 10 nucleotides match TRBD1. Trimming removed 3 bases from V and 9 bases from J; junction bases left unmatched: 8. Germline-derived CDR1 and CDR2 are SQVTM and ANQGSEA. This CDR3 is built from 14 residues. The CDR3 sequence is CSVEADRGLSEQFF. CDR3 DNA sequence: TGCAGCGTTGAGGCTGACAGGGGGCTGAGTGAGCAGTTCTTC.

The gene calls are TRBV12-3 or TRBV12-4 and TRBJ1-2; tentative D call: TRBD1 (5 bases). The V gene lost 1 base and the J gene lost 9 bases, with 15 bases spanning the gap. The CDR3 is made up of 14 amino acids. The CDR3 loop is CASSLGQGLRSYTF. Here the CDR3 DNA reads TGTGCCAGCAGTTTAGGCCAGGGCCTTCGTAGCTACACCTTC.

This clonotype appeared many times. This chain connects TRBV12-5 to TRBJ1-6; the D is unclear. The CDR3 extends over 15 amino acids. Looked up from germline, CDR1 is LGHNT and CDR2 is FRNRAP. V shed 6 bases and J shed 4 bases, with 13 bases lying between them. CDR3: CASGKTEIYNSPLHF. DNA for the CDR3: TGTGCTAGTGGGAAAACAGAGATTTATAATTCACCCCTCCACTTT. The entire variable domain, with the rest obtained from reference TRBV12-5 and TRBJ1-6, is as follows: DARVTQTPRHKVTEMGQEVTMRCQPILGHNTVFWYRQTMMQGLELLAYFRNRAPLDDSGMPKDRFSAEMPDATLATLKIQPSEPRDSAVYFCASGKTEIYNSPLHFGNGTRLTVT.

This sequence joins TRBV24-1 and TRBJ2-6, with D hard to call. The CDR3 has 16 residues. The V gene lost 1 base and the J gene lost 1 base, with 7 bases spanning the gap. Germline CDR1 and CDR2: KGHDR and SFDVKD. In nucleotides, the CDR3 is TGTGCCACCAGTGATTTCACGGCGTCTGGGGCCAACGTCCTGACTTTC. Translating it yields CATSDFTASGANVLTF.

This clonotype was seen only a few times. J is TRBJ1-1 and V is TRBV13, with TRBD1 as a possible D gene (6 bases). Germline loops: CDR1 PRHDT, CDR2 FYEKMQ (reference sequence). With 1 base removed from V and 3 bases from J, the gap between germline ends came to 12 bases. The CDR3 is 15 residues long. CDR3 residues: CASSLVGGRHTEAFF. DNA for the CDR3: TGTGCCAGCAGCTTAGTTGGGGGGCGTCACACTGAAGCTTTCTTT.

This clonotype was seen only once. V gene TRBV7-8 combines with J gene TRBJ2-1; perhaps D is TRBD1 or TRBD2 (6 bases each). CDR3 length equals 16 residues. CDR1 is SGHVS and CDR2 is FQNEAQ in the germline V gene. V was cut by 1 base and J by 6 bases, with 16 bases left in between. In nucleotides, the CDR3 is TGTGCCAGCAGCTTAGGGGGGGCCAATTTGGGCAATGAGCAGTTCTTC. This gives the protein CASSLGGANLGNEQFF. Variable domain in full (rest from reference TRBV7-8 and TRBJ2-1): GAGVSQSPRYKVAKRGQDVALRCDPISGHVSLFWYQQALGQGPEFLTYFQNEAQLDKSGLPSDRFFAERPEGSVSTLKIQRTQQEDSAVYLCASSLGGANLGNEQFFGPGTRLTVL.

The chain carries TRBV12-3 or TRBV12-4 and TRBJ2-5; perhaps D is TRBD1 or TRBD2 (6 bases each). This CDR3 is 14 amino acids long. The V and J ends lost 2 bases and 4 bases respectively, with 11 bases between them. In nucleotides, the CDR3 is TGTGCCAGCAGTTTAAGGGGGGCACGAGAGACCCAGTACTTC. It is translated as CASSLRGARETQYF.

The CDR3 DNA reads TGTGCCAGCAGCGGGTCGGGGAGGGACGGGAGCACAGATACGCAGTATTTT. It yields the protein CASSGSGRDGSTDTQYF. The chain employs TRBV4-2 and TRBJ2-3; 7 bases are shared with TRBD2. This CDR3 spans 17 amino acids. Germline V gene sequence: CDR1 LGHNA, CDR2 YNFKEQ. V trimming: 5 bases; J trimming: 0 bases; junction bases outside the gene matches: 11.

The chain links TRBV6-6 to TRBJ2-1; the match to TRBD2 covers 12 bases. This CDR3 has 12 amino acids. CDR1 MNHNY and CDR2 SVGAGI come from the germline V gene (reference sequence). J was trimmed by 15 bases and V by 5 bases; bases with no gene match: 5. The CDR3 loop is CASSPGTSGRFF. The CDR3 nucleotides are TGTGCCAGCAGTCCCGGGACTAGCGGGCGGTTCTTC.

The rearrangement links TRBV7-9 to TRBJ2-1, with a possible D match to TRBD2 (6 bases). Per the germline V gene, CDR1 is SEHNR and CDR2 is FQNEAQ (reference sequence). The CDR3 is made up of 13 amino acids. Trimming shortened V by 8 bases and J by 4 bases, and 12 bases separated the two germline ends. CDR3 DNA sequence: TGTGCCAGCTGGGGCGGGATGTACAATGAGCAGTTCTTC. This gives the protein CASWGGMYNEQFF.